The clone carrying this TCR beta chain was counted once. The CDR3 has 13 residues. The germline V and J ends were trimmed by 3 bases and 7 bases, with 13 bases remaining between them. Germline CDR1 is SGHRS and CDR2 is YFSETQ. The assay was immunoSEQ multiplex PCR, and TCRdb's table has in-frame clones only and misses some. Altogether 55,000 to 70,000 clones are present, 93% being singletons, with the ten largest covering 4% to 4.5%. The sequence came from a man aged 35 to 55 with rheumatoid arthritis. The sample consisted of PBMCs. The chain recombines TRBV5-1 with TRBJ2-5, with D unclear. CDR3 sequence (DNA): TGCGCCAGCAGCTCACTGTTTGATGGGACCCAGTACTTC. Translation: CASSSLFDGTQYF.